The 11 T cell receptor beta chains reported below all come from one sample, sequenced in a study of blood T cells in healthy people across ages. Together with a sample-barcoded 5' primer, a J-beta primer mix was included in a second PCR lasting roughly 6 to 12 cycles. TCRdb re-called the 5' RACE reads with MiXCR, one entry per CDR3 protein. This table holds over 950,000 distinct CDR3 sequences, roughly two fifths found once. Sequencing was done on a sample of blood. The receptors derive from a man younger than 35 in good health.

This clonotype was detected once. V gene TRBV12-5 combines with J gene TRBJ1-1; possible D gene TRBD1, 6 bases. Trimming removed 5 bases from V and 5 bases from J, with 15 bases in between. CDR1 LGHNT and CDR2 FRNRAP come from the germline V gene. The CDR3 length is 14 residues. The CDR3 here is CASGTPGTGTEAFF. CDR3 in DNA: TGTGCTAGTGGTACACCAGGAACAGGGACTGAAGCTTTCTTT.

Details on this clonotype: At one of its ends the junction is not consistent with the germline gene, which may arise from a read error. This chain connects TRBV2 to TRBJ2-2; TRBD1 matches at 9 bases. This CDR3 has 15 residues. Per germline, CDR1 SNHLY and CDR2 FYNNEI. This CDR3 reads CAGRKQGANTGELFF. The DNA of the CDR3 is TGTGCCGGCAGGAAACAGGGGGCCAACACCGGGGAGCTGTTTTTT.

The chain carries TRBV6-2 or TRBV6-3 and TRBJ1-2; D perhaps matches TRBD1 (6 bases). Trimming removed 6 bases from V and 6 bases from J, with 17 bases in between. CDR1 is MNHEY, CDR2 SVGEGT, per germline. The CDR3 is 14 residues long. Written as DNA, the CDR3 is TGTGCCAGCAGCCGAACCGGGACAAGTGATGGCTACACCTTC. It is translated as CASSRTGTSDGYTF.

V gene TRBV4-2 combines with J gene TRBJ2-2, with unresolved D. Between the trimmed V and J ends, which lost 0 bases and 5 bases, there was a span of 10 bases. Germline CDR1 LGHNA, CDR2 YNFKEQ. The CDR3 is 15 amino acids. CDR3 region: CASSQEARRTGELFF. The CDR3 region has the DNA TGTGCCAGCAGCCAAGAAGCAAGAAGGACCGGGGAGCTGTTTTTT.

This clonotype has only a few counts. This chain uses TRBV7-9 with TRBJ2-5; maybe TRBD2 (5 bases). The CDR3 has 12 amino acids. With 0 bases removed from V and 12 bases from J, the gap between germline ends came to 11 bases. The germline V gene has CDR1 SEHNR and CDR2 FQNEAQ (reference sequence). The CDR3: CASSLAGTGKYF. The CDR3 nucleotides read TGTGCCAGCAGCTTAGCAGGAACCGGGAAGTACTTC.

The chain is built from TRBV11-1 and TRBJ1-4, with D perhaps matching TRBD1 (6 bases). V lost 4 bases and J lost 0, with 15 bases in between. Per the germline V gene, CDR1 is SGHAT and CDR2 is FQDESV (reference sequence). The CDR3 has 17 amino acids. As DNA, the CDR3 is TGTGCCAGCAGCTCGGGACAAGCCATCGCAACTAATGAAAAACTGTTTTTT. The encoded protein is CASSSGQAIATNEKLFF.

This clonotype was seen ten or more times. The chain uses TRBV5-1 and TRBJ2-3, with 7 bases lining up with TRBD1. This CDR3 comprises 14 residues. CDR1 SGHRS and CDR2 YFSETQ come from the germline V gene. The junction had 4 bases not matched to a gene; V was cut back by 4 bases and J by 2 bases. The CDR3 is CASSPGQVTDTQYF. CDR3 nucleotides: TGCGCCAGCAGCCCAGGACAGGTCACAGATACGCAGTATTTT.

This clonotype was counted a few times. V gene TRBV28 combines with J gene TRBJ2-7, with 7 bases matching TRBD1. The length of the CDR3 is 15 residues. Germline CDR1 reads MDHEN; CDR2 reads SYDVKM. The V gene end was trimmed by 8 bases and the J gene end by 4 bases; junction bases not matched to a gene: 14. CDR3 protein: CASGSGTAVKYEQYF. CDR3 nucleotides: TGTGCCAGCGGCTCCGGGACAGCGGTAAAGTACGAGCAGTACTTC.

The CDR3 region has the DNA TGTGCCATCAGTCCCCCGGGTAGCGGGGCCTACAATGAGCAGTACTTC. Translating gives CAISPPGSGAYNEQYF. This chain links TRBV10-3 with TRBJ2-1, with 8 bases matching TRBD2. The tail of the sequence fits TRBJ2-7 better, so the J call may be wrong. Germline-derived CDR1 and CDR2 are ENHRY and SYGVKD. CDR3 size: 16 residues.

CDR3 protein: CASIVAGGSYEQYF. The CDR3 DNA sequence: TGTGCCAGCATTGTTGCGGGGGGCTCCTACGAGCAGTACTTC. The chain couples TRBV6-1 to TRBJ2-7, with 8 bases aligning to TRBD2. Germline trimming cut 7 bases from V and 0 bases from J; bases unmatched to any gene: 5. Germline V gene lookup returns CDR1 MNHNS and CDR2 SASEGT. This CDR3 contains 14 residues.

CDR3 in DNA: TGCAGCGTTAATATCGGGGGAAACATTCAGTACTTC. It specifies CSVNIGGNIQYF. The J gene is TRBJ2-4, the V gene TRBV29-1, with D possibly TRBD2 on 6 matching bases. This CDR3 region has 12 residues. Germline V gene sequence: CDR1 SQVTM, CDR2 ANQGSEA. V was clipped by 5 bases and J by 6 bases, with 11 bases between them.